These 10 T cell receptor beta chains came from one sample sequenced in a study of early T cells in non-severe SARS-CoV-2 infection. TCRdb reprocessed the 5' RACE reads via MiXCR and lists one record per CDR3 protein. The sample carries about 35,000 distinct CDR3 sequences, approximately 8% recorded once. The source material was whole blood, sampled at baseline. These receptors came from an adult who was a healthcare worker with PCR-confirmed SARS-CoV-2 infection or an uninfected control (not recorded which).

This clonotype was observed a handful of times. This sequence joins TRBV29-1 and TRBJ1-1, with a possible D match to TRBD1 (5 bases). V was shortened by 8 bases and J by 0 bases, with 19 bases between the two germline ends. This CDR3 contains 15 residues. Germline CDR1 and CDR2: SQVTM and ANQGSEA. The CDR3 DNA reads TGCAGCTCCGGGGGGGACGGAGAAATGAACACTGAAGCTTTCTTT. Its protein is CSSGGDGEMNTEAFF.

This clonotype was seen repeatedly, ten times or more. The chain couples TRBV4-1 to TRBJ2-7, with TRBD1 matching over 7 bases. CDR3 length equals 16 residues. Germline V gives CDR1 MGHRA, CDR2 YSYEKL. V was pared by 0 bases and J by 0 bases, with 5 bases of the junction left unmatched. DNA for the CDR3: TGCGCCAGCAGCCAAGACCGGGACAGTCCCTCCTACGAGCAGTACTTC. Translation gives CASSQDRDSPSYEQYF.

This clonotype showed up many times. V gene TRBV20-1 combines with J gene TRBJ1-5; D is possibly TRBD1 (5 bases). Germline V lookup: CDR1 DFQATT, CDR2 SNEGSKA (reference sequence). V lost 2 bases, J lost 0 bases, and 11 bases lay in between. The CDR3 has 15 amino acids. The CDR3 loop reads CSARSGPGSNQPQHF. DNA of the CDR3: TGCAGTGCTAGATCAGGGCCCGGTAGCAATCAGCCCCAGCATTTT.

This clonotype was picked up many times. The chain combines TRBV6-5 with TRBJ2-1; TRBD2 is a possible D gene (6 bases). Trimming removed 2 bases from V and 6 bases from J, with 8 bases in between. The CDR3 is made up of 13 amino acids. CDR1 and CDR2 (germline): MNHEY, SVGAGI. The CDR3 protein is CASSYRTTNEQFF. CDR3 DNA sequence: TGTGCCAGCAGTTACAGGACTACCAATGAGCAGTTCTTC.

A note on this clonotype: One base away lies a much larger clone, so this may be a sequencing read error. The J gene is TRBJ2-7, the V gene TRBV5-6, with D possibly matching TRBD1 (6 bases). Germline V gives CDR1 SGHDT, CDR2 YYEEEE. The CDR3 is made up of 14 amino acids. The CDR3 spells CASNLRDNSYEQYF. The CDR3 region has the DNA TGTGCCAGCAACTTGAGGGACAACTCCTACGAGCAGTACTTC.

This clonotype came up a few times. The chain carries TRBV19 and TRBJ2-3; 8 bases map to TRBD2. This CDR3 region has 13 residues. Germline assignment: CDR1 LNHDA and CDR2 SQIVND (reference sequence). J lost 1 base, V lost 6 bases, and 0 bases had no gene match. CDR3 DNA: TGTGCCAGTAGACTAGCGGGCACAGATACGCAGTATTTT. Amino acid sequence: CASRLAGTDTQYF.

This clonotype was counted at least ten times. The rearrangement links TRBV4-1 to TRBJ1-4; 8 bases agree with TRBD1. Germline V gene sequence: CDR1 MGHRA, CDR2 YSYEKL. J was trimmed by 8 bases and V by 0 bases; bases with no gene match: 8. The CDR3 runs to 16 residues. The CDR3 loop is CASSQEVQGAVEKLFF. The CDR3 nucleotides are TGCGCCAGCAGCCAAGAAGTTCAGGGGGCAGTCGAAAAACTGTTTTTT.

The chain recombines TRBV11-3 with TRBJ2-5; D is possibly TRBD1 or TRBD2 (5 bases each). Germline CDR1 is SGHNT and CDR2 is YENEEA. Trimming shortened V by 1 base and J by 2 bases, and 11 bases separated the two germline ends. This CDR3 is built from 15 residues. The CDR3 reads CASSLGGGFQETQYF. CDR3 in DNA: TGTGCCAGCAGCTTAGGTGGGGGATTTCAAGAGACCCAGTACTTC. The entire variable domain, with the rest obtained from reference TRBV11-3 and TRBJ2-5, is as follows: EAGVVQSPRYKIIEKKQPVAFWCNPISGHNTLYWYLQNLGQGPELLIRYENEEAVDDSQLPKDRFSAERLKGVDSTLKIQPAELGDSAVYLCASSLGGGFQETQYFGPGTRLLVL.

The V call is TRBV2, the J call TRBJ1-6, with D uncertain. V shed 1 base and J shed 6 bases, with 7 bases lying between them. Germline CDR1 reads SNHLY; CDR2 reads FYNNEI. There are 14 residues in the CDR3. CDR3 protein: CASSEGVGNSPLHF. The CDR3 DNA is TGTGCCAGCAGTGAAGGGGTCGGTAATTCACCCCTCCACTTT.

The chain uses TRBV28 and TRBJ1-6; TRBD1 matches 8 bases. CDR1 is MDHEN and CDR2 is SYDVKM in the germline V gene. The CDR3 runs to 14 residues. V lost 8 bases to trimming and J lost 9 bases; unmatched junction nucleotides: 9. This CDR3 reads CASAIGQGTSPLHF. The CDR3 DNA follows: TGTGCCAGCGCTATAGGACAGGGCACTTCACCCCTCCACTTT.